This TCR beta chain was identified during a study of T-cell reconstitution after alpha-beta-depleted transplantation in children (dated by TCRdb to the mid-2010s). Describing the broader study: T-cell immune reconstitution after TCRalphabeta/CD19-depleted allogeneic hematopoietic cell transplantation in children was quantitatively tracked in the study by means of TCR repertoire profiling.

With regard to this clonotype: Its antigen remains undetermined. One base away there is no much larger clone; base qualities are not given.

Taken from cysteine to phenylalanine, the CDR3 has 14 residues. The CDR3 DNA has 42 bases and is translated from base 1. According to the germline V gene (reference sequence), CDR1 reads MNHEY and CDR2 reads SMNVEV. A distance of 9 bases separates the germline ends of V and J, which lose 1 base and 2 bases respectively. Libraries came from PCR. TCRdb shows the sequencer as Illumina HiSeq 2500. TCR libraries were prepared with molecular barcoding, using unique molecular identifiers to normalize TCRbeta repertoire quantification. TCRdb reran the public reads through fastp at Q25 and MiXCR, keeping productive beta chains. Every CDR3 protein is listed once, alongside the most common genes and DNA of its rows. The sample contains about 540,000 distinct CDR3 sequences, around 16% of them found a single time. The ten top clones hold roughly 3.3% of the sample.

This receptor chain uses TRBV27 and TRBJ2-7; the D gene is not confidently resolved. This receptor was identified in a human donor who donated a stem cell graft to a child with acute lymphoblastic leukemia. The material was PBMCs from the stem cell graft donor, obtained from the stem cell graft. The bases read TGTGCCAGCAGTTTATGGGAAGACGCCTACGAGCAGTACTTC. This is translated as CASSLWEDAYEQYF.